This TCR beta chain is from a study of cytomegalovirus exposure and HLA in healthy donors. For this clone: An end of the junction differs from the germline gene, which may be a read error.

The donors were healthy bone marrow donors. The primer mix had 60 Vbeta and 13 Jbeta primers. Libraries were prepared by immunoSEQ multiplex PCR; TCRdb keeps only in-frame clonotypes and omits some of them. Seen here are about 120,000 clones, less than 85% observed once, and the top ten hold 7.5% to 9.5%. The CDR3 totals 16 residues. Germline values: CDR1 SGHKS, CDR2 YYEKEE (reference sequence). This chain joins TRBV5-5 and TRBJ2-2; 9 bases match TRBD1. The origin of this receptor is a man aged 30-40 years in good health and CMV-seropositive. Input material: PBMCs. CDR3 loop: CASRFRDRANAGELFF. The CDR3 DNA is TGTGCCAGCAGATTCCGGGACAGGGCGAACGCCGGGGAGCTGTTTTTT. The variable domain in full, completed from reference TRBV5-5 and TRBJ2-2, reads DAGVTQSPTHLIKTRGQQVTLRCSPISGHKSVSWYQQVLGQGPQFIFQYYEKEERGRGNFPDRFSARQFPNYSSELNVNALLLGDSALYLCASRFRDRANAGELFFGEGSRLTVL.